In this sample, the clone carrying this TCR beta chain turned up a few times. Germline-derived CDR1 and CDR2 are SGHNT and YENEEA. V gave up 1 base and J gave up 4 bases; unmatched junction bases: 4. The CDR3 spans 15 residues. The data stem from a study of blood T cell repertoires in COVID-19. Background on the study: Samples came from the United States, Italy and Spain, spanning acute and convalescent COVID-19.

As processed by the authors: Estimates of nucleated cell counts were drawn from the amplification of reference gene primers. TCRdb's table, derived via immunoSEQ multiplex PCR, lists solely in-frame clones and lacks some. Clone size and the V and J calls come from that table; the DNA yielded D and trimming. The table lists roughly 220,000 clones, 90% of them singletons. Individuals aged roughly 18 to 90 years were recruited from 24 US areas. The specimen was PBMCs or T cells enriched from blood (not recorded which). The J gene is TRBJ2-5, the V gene TRBV11-3, with 9 positions matching TRBD1. This TCR derives from a man aged 25 to 40 who had been exposed to COVID-19. DNA of the CDR3: TGTGCCAGCAGCTTAGGGGTGGACAGGGGAGAGACCCAGTACTTC. This translates into CASSLGVDRGETQYF.